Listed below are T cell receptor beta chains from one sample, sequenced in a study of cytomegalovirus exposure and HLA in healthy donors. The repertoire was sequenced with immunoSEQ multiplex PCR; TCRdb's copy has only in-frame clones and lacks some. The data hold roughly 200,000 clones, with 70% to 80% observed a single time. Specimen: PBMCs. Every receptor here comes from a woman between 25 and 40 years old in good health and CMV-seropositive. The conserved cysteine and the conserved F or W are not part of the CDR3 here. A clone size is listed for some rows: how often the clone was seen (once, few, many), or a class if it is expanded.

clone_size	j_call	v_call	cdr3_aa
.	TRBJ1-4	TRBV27	ASSPGTGPLENEKLF
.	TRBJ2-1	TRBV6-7	ASSPISGRDEQF
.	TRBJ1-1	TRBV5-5	ASSLSVNTEAF
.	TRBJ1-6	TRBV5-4	ASSAAGTDNSPLH
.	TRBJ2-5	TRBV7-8	ASSMRAPSETQY
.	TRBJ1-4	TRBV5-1	ASSRTFNEKLF
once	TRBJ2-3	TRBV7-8	ASSLLAGALGADTQY
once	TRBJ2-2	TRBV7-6	ASSLVSFTGELF
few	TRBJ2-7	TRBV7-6	ASSLGGASYEQY
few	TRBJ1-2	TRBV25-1	ASSELGQNYGYT
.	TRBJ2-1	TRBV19	ASRPTSGRAYNEQF
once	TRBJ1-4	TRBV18	ASSPQRTGGTNEKLF
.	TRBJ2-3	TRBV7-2	ASRTAFATDTQY
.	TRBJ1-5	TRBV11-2	ASSLEWGQDYQPQH
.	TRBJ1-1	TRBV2	ASRGDRNTEAF
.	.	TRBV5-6	ASSLSDRGRYEQY
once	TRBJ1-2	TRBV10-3	AISVSGVNYGYT
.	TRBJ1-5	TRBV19	ASSRPGQGQPQH
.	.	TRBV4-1	ASSQASGLAGPYEQY
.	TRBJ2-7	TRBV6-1	ASKDSTVSYEQY
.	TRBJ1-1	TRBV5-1	ASSWGIPGQLNTEAF
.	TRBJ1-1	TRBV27	ASSSTAVGGGTEAF
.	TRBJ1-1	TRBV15	ATSSDRLNTEAF
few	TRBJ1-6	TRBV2	ASSKTGGNSPLH
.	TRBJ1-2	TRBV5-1	ASSFDQGPGIHGYT
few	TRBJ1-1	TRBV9	ASSLPQPTGF
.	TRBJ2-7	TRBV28	ATWGDYEQY
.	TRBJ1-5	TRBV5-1	ASSLDDRSNQPQH
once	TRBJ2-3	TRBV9	ASSVTSGITDTQY
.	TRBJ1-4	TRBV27	ASSFRTPRIANEKLF
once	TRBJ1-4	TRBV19	ASSISATNEKLF
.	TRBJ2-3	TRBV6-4	ASLGGTDTQY
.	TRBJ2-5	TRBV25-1	ASNRGTQETQY
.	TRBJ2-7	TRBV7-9	ASSRAAGVFEQY
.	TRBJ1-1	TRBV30	ACLPGGDTEAF
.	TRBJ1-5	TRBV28	ASSLYRGTGNQPQH
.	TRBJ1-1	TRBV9	ASSVDAGIYYTEAF
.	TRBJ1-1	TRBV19	ASSTITGGNTEAF
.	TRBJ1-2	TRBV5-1	ASSYGSFYGYT
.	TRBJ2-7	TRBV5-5	ASSLALGGVYEQY
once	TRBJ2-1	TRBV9	ASSVGLRWGRYNEQF
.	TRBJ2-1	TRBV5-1	ASSRTGGPYNEQF
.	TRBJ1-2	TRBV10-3	AISDGGQYYGYT
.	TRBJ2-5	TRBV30	AWSPRLGGQY
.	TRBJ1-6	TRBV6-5	ASRRDREGSPLH
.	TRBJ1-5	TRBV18	ASSFGRGDQPQH
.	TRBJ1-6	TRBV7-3	ASSLGLNSPLH
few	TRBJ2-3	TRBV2	ASPARGGWGSDTQY
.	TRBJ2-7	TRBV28	ASSLKGLFYEQY
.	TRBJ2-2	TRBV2	ASSVLGNAGELF